What follows are 25 T cell receptor beta chains derived from one specimen sequenced in a study of T cells after yellow fever vaccination (dated by TCRdb to the late 2010s). The treatment or condition label, as the study defines it: live attenuated yellow fever vaccine strain. Libraries were built with 5' RACE. The listed sequencing device is Illumina HiSeq 2500. In-frame beta chains were kept once TCRdb had trimmed the public reads at Q25 with fastp and called clones with MiXCR. Under each unique CDR3 protein, matching rows form one entry showing the most common genes and DNA. Within this sample are roughly 120,000 distinct CDR3 sequences, with about 7.8% of them counted one time only. Of the sample, more than 2.5% falls within the top ten clones. Sample: CD4+ T cells sorted from PBMCs, taken about 41 days after the first yellow fever vaccination. The receptors were gathered from a young man who received the YFV17D yellow fever vaccine.

At least ten counts were recorded for this clonotype. In nucleotides, the CDR3 is TGTGCCAGCAGCCTGCAGGGGAAATCTAGCTACGAGCAGTACTTC. Protein product: CASSLQGKSSYEQYF. The chain uses TRBV7-2 and TRBJ2-7; a possible D gene is TRBD1 (6 bases). Germline V gene sequence: CDR1 SGHTA, CDR2 FQGNSA. The CDR3 has 15 amino acids. V was shortened by 5 bases and J by 3 bases, with 17 bases between the two germline ends.

This clonotype showed up many times. The chain uses TRBV5-1 and TRBJ1-6, with D tentatively TRBD1 (5 bases). Germline CDR1 reads SGHRS; CDR2 reads YFSETQ. This CDR3 has 12 amino acids. V gave up 4 bases and J gave up 7 bases, with 6 bases separating them. CDR3 sequence reads: CASSEGNSPLHF. CDR3 in DNA: TGCGCCAGCAGCGAGGGGAATTCACCCCTCCACTTT. The full variable domain, its missing parts supplied by reference TRBV5-1 and TRBJ1-6, is KAGVTQTPRYLIKTRGQQVTLSCSPISGHRSVSWYQQTPGQGLQFLFEYFSETQRNKGNFPGRFSGRQFSNSRSEMNVSTLELGDSALYLCASSEGNSPLHFGNGTRLTVT.

This clonotype has a count of ten or more. J is TRBJ2-2 and V is TRBV2; TRBD2 aligns across 13 bases. CDR3 length equals 17 residues. Germline CDR1 reads SNHLY; CDR2 reads FYNNEI. V lost 7 bases and J lost 0; bases outside the gene matches: 5. The CDR3 nucleotides are TGTGCCAGCACCAAACTAGCGGGGGGGCCGAACACCGGGGAGCTGTTTTTT. The encoded protein is CASTKLAGGPNTGELFF.

This clonotype has ten or more counts. The genes are TRBV5-1 and TRBJ1-2; D may be TRBD1 (6 bases). Germline CDR1 is SGHRS and CDR2 is YFSETQ. The CDR3 is 12 residues long. V lost 0 bases, J lost 7 bases, and 7 bases lay in between. CDR3 sequence (DNA): TGCGCCAGCAGCTTGGTAGGGGGTGGCTACACCTTC. Protein sequence: CASSLVGGGYTF.

This clonotype was seen at least ten times. V usage is TRBV20-1 and J usage is TRBJ1-5; 9 bases line up with TRBD1. Germline-derived CDR1 and CDR2 are DFQATT and SNEGSKA (reference sequence). This CDR3 has 14 residues. J lost 6 bases, V lost 5 bases, and 8 bases had no gene match. The DNA of the CDR3 is TGCAGTGCTGCCACAGGGGGCTCAAGTCAGCCCCAGCATTTT. It is translated as CSAATGGSSQPQHF.

A few counts support this clonotype. The chain is built from TRBV12-3 or TRBV12-4 and TRBJ2-6; no firm D call. V dropped 6 bases and J dropped 0 bases, with 9 bases sitting between them. The CDR3 is 15 amino acids. In nucleotides, the CDR3 is TGTGCCAGCAGACCCCAGGACTCTGGGGCCAACGTCCTGACTTTC. Protein: CASRPQDSGANVLTF.

The sample holds many counts of this clonotype. The chain has TRBV7-7 and TRBJ2-5; possibly TRBD1 for D (5 bases). Germline CDR1 reads SSHAT; CDR2 reads FNYEAQ (reference sequence). The CDR3 runs to 13 residues. Trimming took 1 base from V and 5 from J, leaving 8 bases between them. The CDR3 DNA reads as TGTGCCAGCAGCTTAGGGACAAAGGAGACCCAGTACTTC. This translates into CASSLGTKETQYF.

This clonotype has more than one count but fewer than ten. The chain combines TRBV12-3 or TRBV12-4 with TRBJ2-7; D is undetermined. The V end lost 6 bases, the J end lost 9 bases, and 18 bases lay between the germline ends. The CDR3 sequence is 13 residues long. The CDR3 DNA sequence: TGTGCCAGCAGCACAGCGAGTAATAAGGGGCAGTACTTC. Protein: CASSTASNKGQYF.

This clonotype was found many times. J is TRBJ1-2 and V is TRBV3-1, with D tentatively TRBD1 (6 bases). The CDR3 totals 12 residues. The V end was cut by 8 bases, the J end by 7 bases, with 14 bases between. Germline V gene sequence: CDR1 LGHDT, CDR2 YNNKEL (reference sequence). DNA for the CDR3: TGTGCCAGCGCCGCCGGGGGGCTTGGCTACACCTTC. Amino acids: CASAAGGLGYTF.

This clonotype was observed a few times. The chain combines TRBV20-1 with TRBJ1-6; no clear D gene. The V and J ends lost 0 bases and 7 bases respectively, with 10 bases between them. This CDR3 comprises 14 residues. Germline lookup yields CDR1 DFQATT and CDR2 SNEGSKA (reference sequence). CDR3 sequence: CSAREVAQNSPLHF. In nucleotides, the CDR3 is TGCAGTGCTAGAGAGGTAGCACAAAATTCACCCCTCCACTTT.

Ten or more counts support this clonotype. This chain connects TRBV6-5 to TRBJ1-6; D not certain. Germline CDR1 and CDR2: MNHEY and SVGAGI. The CDR3 contains 13 residues. The V and J ends lost 7 bases and 8 bases respectively, with 12 bases between them. The CDR3 DNA sequence: TGTGCCAGCACTCTCGGCACCTATTCACCCCTCCACTTT. Translation: CASTLGTYSPLHF.

This clonotype has only a few counts. The chain combines TRBV27 with TRBJ2-1, with D possibly TRBD1 on 5 matching bases. This CDR3 contains 12 residues. With 1 base removed from V and 14 bases from J, the gap between germline ends came to 12 bases. The germline V gene encodes CDR1 MNHEY and CDR2 SMNVEV (reference sequence). The CDR3 here is CASSLLGQGEFF. CDR3 bases: TGTGCCAGCAGTTTATTGGGGCAGGGTGAGTTCTTC.

The sample holds many counts of this clonotype. The V gene is TRBV7-2, the J gene TRBJ1-4, with no clear D. The CDR3 loop spans 13 amino acids. Trimming removed 4 bases at V and 7 bases at J, with 10 bases between. Germline V gives CDR1 SGHTA, CDR2 FQGNSA. The CDR3 DNA reads TGTGCCAGCAGCTGGAAAACGGGTGAAAAACTGTTTTTT. Translated, it gives CASSWKTGEKLFF.

This clonotype was seen many times. The chain joins TRBV19 to TRBJ2-3; D remains unclear. The CDR3 consists of 15 residues. Trimming took off 1 base at V and 6 bases at J, with 14 bases between the two ends. CDR1 is LNHDA, CDR2 SQIVND, per germline (reference sequence). The CDR3 loop is CASSIGFSMGDTQYF. CDR3 nucleotide sequence: TGTGCCAGTAGTATAGGGTTCTCAATGGGGGATACGCAGTATTTT.

The chain has TRBV7-2 and TRBJ1-3, with 7 bases identical to TRBD1. The CDR3 covers 17 residues. V was clipped by 5 bases and J by 3 bases; unmatched bases: 13. CDR1 is SGHTA and CDR2 is FQGNSA in the germline V gene. The chain's CDR3 is CASSRGRTGRLGNTIYF. The CDR3 bases are TGTGCCAGCAGCCGCGGGAGGACAGGCCGCCTTGGAAACACCATATATTTT.

V and J are TRBV5-1 and TRBJ1-2; TRBD1 is a possible D gene (5 bases). Germline V gene sequence: CDR1 SGHRS, CDR2 YFSETQ. The ends were cut back, 0 bases at V and 4 bases at J, with 13 bases in the middle. CDR3 length: 15 amino acids. The CDR3 sequence is CASSLEQGKAYGYTF. CDR3 bases: TGCGCCAGCAGCTTGGAGCAGGGAAAGGCCTATGGCTACACCTTC.

This clonotype showed up many times. J is TRBJ2-7 and V is TRBV7-2; 9 positions agree with TRBD2. The CDR3 covers 15 residues. V lost 5 bases to trimming and J lost 2 bases; unmatched junction nucleotides: 7. Germline CDR1 reads SGHTA; CDR2 reads FQGNSA. CDR3 amino acids: CASSKGLAVAYEQYV. The CDR3 DNA reads TGTGCCAGCAGCAAGGGACTAGCTGTGGCCTACGAGCAGTACGTC.

This clonotype appeared many times. This chain uses TRBV18 with TRBJ2-5; D is ambiguous. Trimming removed 2 bases at V and 5 bases at J, with 9 bases between. Germline V gives CDR1 KGHSH, CDR2 LQKENI. CDR3 size: 13 residues. The DNA of the CDR3 is TGTGCCAGCTCACCAGGAGTTCTGGAGACCCAGTACTTC. Protein product: CASSPGVLETQYF.

At least ten counts were recorded for this clonotype. The CDR3 DNA sequence: TGTGCCAGTCATACCTTAGGATGGGATACGCAGTATTTT. Protein: CASHTLGWDTQYF. The V gene is TRBV6-1, the J gene TRBJ2-3; the D is unclear. V was clipped by 9 bases and J by 6 bases, with 16 bases between them. This CDR3 is 13 amino acids long. From germline, CDR1 is MNHNS and CDR2 SASEGT.

This clonotype was seen at least ten times. J is TRBJ2-7 and V is TRBV11-1, with TRBD2 matching over 9 bases. Trimming removed 5 bases from V and 3 bases from J; junction bases left unmatched: 5. The V gene's germline CDR1 is SGHAT and CDR2 FQDESV (reference sequence). The CDR3 has 14 residues. The CDR3 DNA follows: TGTGCCAGCAGCCTCCCTAGCGGGGTCTACGAGCAGTACTTC. Its translation is CASSLPSGVYEQYF.

This clonotype occurred many times. The chain couples TRBV5-1 to TRBJ1-5; D ambiguous. V gave up 0 bases and J gave up 4 bases, with 5 bases separating them. Germline CDR1 and CDR2: SGHRS and YFSETQ. The CDR3 extends over 13 amino acids. This chain's CDR3 is CASSLEANQPQHF. CDR3 DNA: TGCGCCAGCAGCTTGGAAGCGAATCAGCCCCAGCATTTT.

This clonotype was recorded a few times. CDR3 residues: CASSLTWGQAYNEQFF. CDR3 coding DNA: TGTGCCAGCAGCTTAACGTGGGGCCAGGCCTACAATGAGCAGTTCTTC. The chain couples TRBV7-3 to TRBJ2-1; possibly TRBD1 for D (5 bases). V lost 0 bases and J lost 2, with 11 bases in between. Per the germline V gene, CDR1 is SGHTA and CDR2 is FQGTGA. The CDR3 contains 16 residues.

This clonotype was observed at least ten times. The J gene is TRBJ1-4, the V gene TRBV20-1; D may be TRBD1 (5 bases). Germline CDR1 DFQATT, CDR2 SNEGSKA (reference sequence). Trimming cost V 0 bases and J 8 bases, with 13 bases left between them. The CDR3 is 14 residues long. CDR3 coding DNA: TGCAGTGCTAGAGATCCCAGGGTCGAAGAAAAACTGTTTTTT. It specifies CSARDPRVEEKLFF.

This clonotype was seen repeatedly, ten times or more. The chain joins TRBV12-3 or TRBV12-4 to TRBJ2-5; possibly TRBD2 for D (5 bases). This CDR3 comprises 13 residues. V lost 2 bases and J lost 3, with 7 bases in between. The CDR3 DNA follows: TGTGCCAGCAGTTTAAACGGGGAAGAGACCCAGTACTTC. Its translation: CASSLNGEETQYF.

In its sample, this clonotype was seen many times. The rearrangement links TRBV7-9 to TRBJ1-2, with D maybe TRBD1 (5 bases). Germline loops: CDR1 SEHNR, CDR2 FQNEAQ (reference sequence). The V and J ends lost 3 bases and 8 bases respectively, with 13 bases between them. CDR3 size: 13 residues. Here the CDR3 DNA reads TGTGCCAGCAGCTTCGGACATATGAAGGGCTACACCTTC. It is translated as CASSFGHMKGYTF.